This T cell receptor (beta chain) comes out of a study of blood T cell repertoires in COVID-19. Study as a whole: The analysed material was cDNA or gDNA that came from T cells, B-cell-depleted T cells, or PBMCs.

Per the original methods: Amplification of reference gene primers was used by the study to estimate nucleated cell counts. Here immunoSEQ multiplex PCR was the method, and the copy in TCRdb shows in-frame clones only, minus some. That table furnishes V, J and clone size, whereas the DNA furnished D and trimming. The sample has under 250,000 clones; approximately 80% are singletons. Germline CDR1 and CDR2: MGHRA and YSYEKL. Trimming left V 11 bases short and J 0 bases short, with 18 bases between. This CDR3 is built from 15 residues. This receptor was taken from a man aged 25-45 years with acute COVID-19. The chain employs TRBV4-1 and TRBJ2-3, with D perhaps matching TRBD1 (6 bases). The sample taken for sequencing was PBMCs or T cells enriched from blood (not recorded which). Written as DNA, the CDR3 is TGCGCCGTATGCCCGGGGACATCTAGCACAGATACGCAGTATTTT. This encodes CAVCPGTSSTDTQYF.